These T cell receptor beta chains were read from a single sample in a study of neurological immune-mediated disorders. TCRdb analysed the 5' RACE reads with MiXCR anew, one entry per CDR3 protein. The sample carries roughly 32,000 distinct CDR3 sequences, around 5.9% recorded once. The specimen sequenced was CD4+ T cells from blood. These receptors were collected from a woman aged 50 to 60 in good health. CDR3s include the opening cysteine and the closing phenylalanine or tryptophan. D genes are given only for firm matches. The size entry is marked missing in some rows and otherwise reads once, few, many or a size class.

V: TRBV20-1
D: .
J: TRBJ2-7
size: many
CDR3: CSARVGRGYEQYF
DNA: TGCAGTGCTAGAGTGGGCAGGGGCTACGAGCAGTACTTC

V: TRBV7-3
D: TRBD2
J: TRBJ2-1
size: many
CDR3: CASSPRGVAYNEQFF
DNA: TGTGCCAGCAGCCCGCGGGGGGTGGCCTACAATGAGCAGTTCTTC

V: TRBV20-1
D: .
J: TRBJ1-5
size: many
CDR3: CSARPSGMVQPQHF
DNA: TGCAGTGCTAGACCCTCAGGGATGGTTCAGCCCCAGCATTTT

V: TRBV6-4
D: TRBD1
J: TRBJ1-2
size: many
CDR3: CASRRDRGTLGGYTF
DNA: TGTGCCAGCAGACGGGACAGGGGAACTTTGGGTGGCTACACCTTC

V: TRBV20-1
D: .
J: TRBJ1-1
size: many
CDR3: CSASVGMNTEAFF
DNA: TGCAGTGCTAGTGTCGGTATGAACACTGAAGCTTTCTTT

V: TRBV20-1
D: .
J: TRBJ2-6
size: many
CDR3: CSARGSGANVLTF
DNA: TGCAGTGCTAGGGGTTCTGGGGCCAACGTCCTGACTTTC

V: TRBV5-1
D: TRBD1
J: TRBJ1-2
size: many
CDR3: CASSPETGPSGYTF
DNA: TGCGCCAGCAGCCCCGAGACAGGGCCAAGTGGCTACACCTTC

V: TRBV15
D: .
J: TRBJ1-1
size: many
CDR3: CATSSFLGMNTEAFF
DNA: TGTGCCACCAGCTCCTTCCTAGGCATGAACACTGAAGCTTTCTTT

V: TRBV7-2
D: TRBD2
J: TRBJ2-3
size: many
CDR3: CASNFELAGSTDTQYF
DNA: TGTGCCAGCAACTTCGAACTAGCGGGAAGCACAGATACGCAGTATTTT

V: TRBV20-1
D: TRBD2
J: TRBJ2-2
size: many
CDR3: CSARVSGRFRAGELFF
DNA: TGCAGTGCTAGAGTTAGCGGGAGGTTTCGGGCCGGGGAGCTGTTTTTT

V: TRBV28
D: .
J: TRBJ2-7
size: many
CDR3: CASSPLGNVGGYFYEQYF
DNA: TGTGCCAGCAGTCCCTTGGGCAACGTAGGTGGTTATTTCTACGAGCAGTACTTC

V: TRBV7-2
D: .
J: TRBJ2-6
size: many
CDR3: CASTTETRRGANVLTF
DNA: TGTGCCAGCACCACCGAGACAAGGCGTGGGGCCAACGTCCTGACTTTC

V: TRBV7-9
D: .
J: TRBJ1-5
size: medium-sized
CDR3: CASSRGDSNQPQHF
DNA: TGTGCCAGCAGCAGGGGGGATAGCAATCAGCCCCAGCATTTT

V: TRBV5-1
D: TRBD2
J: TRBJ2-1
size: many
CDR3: CASSSLGGRVYNEQFF
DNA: TGCGCCAGCAGCTCACTGGGCGGGAGAGTTTACAATGAGCAGTTCTTC

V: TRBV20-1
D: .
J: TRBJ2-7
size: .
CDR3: CSAAGAASSYEQYF
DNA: TGCAGTGCGGCGGGGGCCGCAAGCTCCTACGAGCAGTACTTC

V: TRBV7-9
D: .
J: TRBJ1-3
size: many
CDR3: CASSRTSGLGNTIYF
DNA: TGTGCCAGCAGCAGAACATCAGGGCTCGGAAACACCATATATTTT

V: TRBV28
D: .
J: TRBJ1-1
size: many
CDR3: CASTANTEAFF
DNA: TGTGCCAGCACAGCGAACACTGAAGCTTTCTTT

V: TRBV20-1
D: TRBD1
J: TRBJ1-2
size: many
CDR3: CSARDRDRFYYGYTF
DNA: TGCAGTGCTAGAGATCGGGACAGGTTTTACTATGGCTACACCTTC

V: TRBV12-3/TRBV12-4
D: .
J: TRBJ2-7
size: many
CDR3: CASSWGILALEQYF
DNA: TGTGCCAGCAGTTGGGGGATACTAGCTCTCGAGCAGTACTTC

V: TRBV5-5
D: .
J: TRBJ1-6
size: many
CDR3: CASSFLAARNSPLHF
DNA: TGTGCCAGCAGCTTTCTAGCCGCTCGGAATTCACCCCTCCACTTT

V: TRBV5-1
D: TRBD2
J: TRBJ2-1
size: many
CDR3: CASSRGTSGNEQFF
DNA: TGCGCCAGCTCACGTGGGACTAGCGGCAATGAGCAGTTCTTC

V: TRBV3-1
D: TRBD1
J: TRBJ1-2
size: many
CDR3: CASSQPGQGYGYTF
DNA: TGTGCCAGCAGCCAACCTGGACAGGGCTATGGCTACACCTTC

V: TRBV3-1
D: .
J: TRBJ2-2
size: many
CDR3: CASSQARYTGELFF
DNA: TGTGCCAGCAGCCAAGCACGATACACCGGGGAGCTGTTTTTT

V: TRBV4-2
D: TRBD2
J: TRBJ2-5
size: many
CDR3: CASSQDGLAGYQETQYF
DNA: TGTGCCAGCAGCCAAGACGGACTAGCGGGCTACCAAGAGACCCAGTACTTC

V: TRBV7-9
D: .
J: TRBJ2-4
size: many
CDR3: CASSPQSRGKNIQYF
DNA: TGTGCCAGCAGCCCCCAGAGCAGAGGCAAAAACATTCAGTACTTC

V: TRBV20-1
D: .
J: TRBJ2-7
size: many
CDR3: CSAPYTYEQYF
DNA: TGCAGTGCCCCATACACCTACGAGCAGTACTTC

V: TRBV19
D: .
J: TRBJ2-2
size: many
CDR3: CASSSLGNTGELFF
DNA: TGTGCCAGTAGTTCCCTCGGGAACACCGGGGAGCTGTTTTTT

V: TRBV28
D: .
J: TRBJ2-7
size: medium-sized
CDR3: CASSADSTYEQYF
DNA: TGTGCCAGCAGCGCGGACAGTACCTACGAGCAGTACTTC

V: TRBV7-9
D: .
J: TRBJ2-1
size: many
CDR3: CASSLDLGRWGEQFF
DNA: TGTGCCAGCAGCTTAGATCTGGGGCGGTGGGGTGAGCAGTTCTTC

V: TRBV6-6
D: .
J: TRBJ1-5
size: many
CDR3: CASSWGDGGQGQPQHF
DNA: TGTGCCAGCAGTTGGGGGGACGGGGGGCAGGGACAGCCCCAGCATTTT

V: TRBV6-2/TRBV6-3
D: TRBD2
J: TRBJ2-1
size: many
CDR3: CASSSFQNPLAGGPDEQFF
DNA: TGTGCCAGCAGTTCCTTCCAAAACCCTCTAGCGGGAGGTCCTGATGAGCAGTTCTTC

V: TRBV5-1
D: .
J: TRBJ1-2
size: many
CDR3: CASSPHGANYGYTF
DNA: TGCGCCAGCAGCCCCCACGGAGCTAACTATGGCTACACCTTC

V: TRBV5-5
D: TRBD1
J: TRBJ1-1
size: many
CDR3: CASSWKQGGGEAFF
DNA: TGTGCCAGCAGCTGGAAACAGGGGGGCGGCGAAGCTTTCTTT

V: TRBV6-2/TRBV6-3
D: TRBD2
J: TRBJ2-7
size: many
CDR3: CASSPSRTSGPPNEQYF
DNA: TGTGCCAGCAGCCCGAGTAGGACTAGCGGACCGCCGAACGAGCAGTACTTC

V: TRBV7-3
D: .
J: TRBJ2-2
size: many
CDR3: CASSPHPDPGKGELFF
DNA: TGTGCCAGCAGCCCTCACCCGGACCCGGGGAAAGGGGAGCTGTTTTTT

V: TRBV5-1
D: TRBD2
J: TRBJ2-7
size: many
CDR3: CASSRTGLAGGVPYEQYF
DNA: TGCGCCAGCAGCCGGACGGGACTAGCGGGAGGTGTCCCCTACGAGCAGTACTTC

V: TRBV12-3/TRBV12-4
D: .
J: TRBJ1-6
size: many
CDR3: CASSFGQDNSPLHF
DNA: TGTGCCAGCAGTTTTGGGCAGGATAATTCACCCCTCCACTTT

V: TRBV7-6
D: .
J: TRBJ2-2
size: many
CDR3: CASNLGGGSGELFF
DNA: TGTGCCAGCAACCTAGGAGGTGGATCCGGGGAGCTGTTTTTT

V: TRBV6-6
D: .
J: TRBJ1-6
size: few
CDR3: CASSYSSGVNSPLHF
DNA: TGTGCCAGCAGTTACTCGTCAGGGGTAAATTCACCCCTCCACTTT

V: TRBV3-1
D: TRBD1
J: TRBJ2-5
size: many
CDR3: CASSERQGGKETQYF
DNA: TGTGCCAGCAGCGAGAGACAGGGGGGCAAAGAGACCCAGTACTTC

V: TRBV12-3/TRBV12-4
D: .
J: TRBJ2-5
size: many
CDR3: CASSRLGETQYF
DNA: TGTGCCAGCAGCCGACTAGGAGAGACCCAGTACTTC

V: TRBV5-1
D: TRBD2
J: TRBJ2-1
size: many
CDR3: CASSLGSSGSNNEQFF
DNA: TGCGCCAGCAGCTTGGGTAGTAGCGGGAGTAACAATGAGCAGTTCTTC

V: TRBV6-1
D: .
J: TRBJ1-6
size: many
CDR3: CASSDQGRLHSPLHF
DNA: TGTGCCAGCAGTGATCAGGGGAGACTCCATTCACCCCTCCACTTT